Listed below are T cell receptor beta chains from one sample, sequenced in a study of T-cell reconstitution after alpha-beta-depleted transplantation in children. TCRdb re-called the PCR reads through MiXCR, storing one row per CDR3 protein. This sample carries 120,000 to 150,000 distinct CDR3 sequences, 8% to 10% of them seen once, and the ten largest clones take over 15%. This material consisted of PBMCs, mostly from graft donor cells, taken 180 days after TCRalphabeta/CD19-depleted stem cell transplant. The receptors were gathered from a female patient aged 2-15 years who had a stem cell transplant for congenital amegakaryocytic thrombocytopenia, so the T cells may come from the graft donor. Each CDR3 is given with its conserved first and last residue. A D gene is named only where the DNA matches it firmly. Clone size is stated in some rows and not others, as once, few, many or a class when expanded.

J,V,size,D,CDR3,DNA
TRBJ2-7,TRBV20-1,many,TRBD1,CSAISRGPYEQYF,TGCAGTGCTATCAGCAGGGGGCCGTACGAGCAGTACTTC
TRBJ1-2,TRBV29-1,many,TRBD1,CSATRGDRYGYTF,TGCAGCGCCACACGGGGGGACAGATATGGCTACACCTTC
TRBJ1-5,TRBV10-3,many,.,CAISGKTGSGQPQHF,TGTGCCATCAGTGGGAAAACAGGGTCGGGACAGCCCCAGCATTTT
TRBJ1-5,TRBV15,many,.,CATSRDWTEPQHF,TGTGCCACCAGCAGAGATTGGACAGAACCCCAGCATTTT
TRBJ2-5,TRBV20-1,many,TRBD1,CSAHLQGREETQYF,TGCAGTGCCCATTTACAGGGGCGAGAGGAGACCCAGTACTTC
TRBJ1-2,TRBV12-3/TRBV12-4,.,.,CASSVGGRIYGYTF,TGTGCCAGCAGCGTCGGTGGTCGTATCTATGGCTACACCTTC
TRBJ2-2,TRBV4-3,.,.,CASSLTGLLASSTGELFF,TGCGCCAGCAGCCTAACAGGCCTCCTAGCCTCCTCCACCGGGGAGCTGTTTTTT
TRBJ1-1,TRBV6-5,many,.,CASSYSSGIEAFF,TGTGCCAGCAGTTACTCGAGTGGAATTGAAGCTTTCTTT
TRBJ1-1,TRBV28,many,.,CASSPYPGLTEAFF,TGTGCCAGCAGTCCCTATCCGGGGCTCACTGAAGCTTTCTTT
TRBJ2-6,TRBV5-8,many,TRBD1,CASSDETRQGTSGANVLTF,TGTGCCAGCAGCGATGAAACGAGACAGGGGACCTCTGGGGCCAACGTCCTGACTTTC
TRBJ2-1,TRBV7-3,many,TRBD2,CASSSSGSSEQFF,TGTGCCAGCAGCTCTAGCGGGAGTTCTGAGCAGTTCTTC
TRBJ2-7,TRBV20-1,.,.,CSARDPRGLEQYF,TGCAGTGCTAGAGATCCTCGCGGGCTCGAGCAGTACTTC
TRBJ1-2,TRBV5-1,many,.,CASSIRDTLTYGYTF,TGCGCCAGCAGCATACGGGATACTCTCACGTATGGCTACACCTTC
TRBJ2-1,TRBV12-3/TRBV12-4,many,TRBD2,CASTISGRLSYNEQFF,TGTGCCAGCACCATTAGCGGGAGGCTATCCTACAATGAGCAGTTCTTC
TRBJ1-4,TRBV5-1,many,TRBD1,CASSFRQGTNEKLFF,TGCGCCAGCAGCTTCCGACAGGGGACTAATGAAAAACTGTTTTTT
TRBJ2-1,TRBV20-1,few,.,CSARLGTWGNNEQFF,TGCAGTGCTAGATTGGGGACTTGGGGCAACAATGAGCAGTTCTTC
TRBJ2-3,TRBV6-1,few,TRBD2,CASTGGGRGTDTQYF,TGTGCCAGCACAGGCGGCGGGAGGGGCACAGATACGCAGTATTTT
TRBJ2-1,TRBV25-1,many,TRBD2,CASSMTSVSYNEQFF,TGTGCCAGCAGTATGACTAGCGTCTCCTACAATGAGCAGTTCTTC
TRBJ2-7,TRBV18,.,.,CASSWGREPYEQYF,TGTGCCAGCTCCTGGGGGCGGGAGCCCTACGAGCAGTACTTC
TRBJ1-2,TRBV10-3,many,.,CAISTGSGYTF,TGTGCCATCAGCACAGGGTCTGGCTACACCTTC
TRBJ2-1,TRBV7-6,.,.,CASRLGSSYNEQFF,TGTGCCAGCAGGTTGGGTAGCTCCTACAATGAGCAGTTCTTC
TRBJ2-5,TRBV7-6,few,.,CASSPLAQETQYF,TGTGCCAGCAGCCCCCTGGCCCAAGAGACCCAGTACTTC
TRBJ2-7,TRBV28,many,TRBD1,CASSSPGQGALYEQYF,TGTGCCAGCAGTTCCCCGGGACAGGGGGCACTCTACGAGCAGTACTTC
TRBJ2-3,TRBV20-1,many,TRBD2,CSAADRLAGLGDTQYF,TGCAGTGCCGCGGACAGACTAGCGGGATTGGGAGATACGCAGTATTTT